Following are 21 T cell receptor beta chains from one sample sequenced in a study of shared T cell receptors in the human thymus. Clones were sequenced by immunoSEQ multiplex PCR, and TCRdb holds only the in-frame ones, with some missing. The sample yields hundreds of thousands of clones, approximately 89% seen once. Separately, the same data were catalogued under a study of human thymus T cells.

The sample taken for sequencing was thymocytes. These TCRs come from a boy under three years old with a congenital heart defect.

This clone was observed once. The DNA of the CDR3 is TGTGCCAGCAGTTTATTAGCGGGAGGCTCCTACAATGAGCAGTTCTTC. Its protein product is CASSLLAGGSYNEQFF. The V call is TRBV27, the J call TRBJ2-1, with 10 bases aligning to TRBD2. CDR3 size: 16 residues. J lost 0 bases, V lost 1 base, and 0 bases had no gene match. CDR1 and CDR2 (germline): MNHEY, SMNVEV (reference sequence).

The chain employs TRBV5-1 and TRBJ2-2, with unresolved D. This CDR3 contains 15 residues. Trimming cost V 4 bases and J 6 bases, with 16 bases left between them. CDR1 and CDR2 (germline): SGHRS, YFSETQ. The CDR3 nucleotides are TGCGCCAGCAGCCCACTCCGCTACTTGGCCGGGGAGCTGTTTTTT. It specifies CASSPLRYLAGELFF.

The chain recombines TRBV23-1 with TRBJ1-4, with 7 bases aligning to TRBD1. TRBV23-1 is identified as an open reading frame with a role that is uncertain. The CDR3 length is 15 residues. The V and J ends lost 3 bases and 8 bases, in that order; junction bases with no gene match: 9. The CDR3: CASSQSPTGREKLFF. The CDR3 coding sequence is TGCGCCAGCAGTCAGTCACCGACAGGGAGGGAAAAACTGTTTTTT.

The chain links TRBV6-5 to TRBJ2-1, with D possibly TRBD2 on 5 matching bases. The ends were cut back, 1 base at V and 0 bases at J, with 10 bases in the middle. This CDR3 has 16 residues. Germline values: CDR1 MNHEY, CDR2 SVGAGI. This chain's CDR3 is CASSYCGLTSYNEQFF. Written as DNA, the CDR3 is TGTGCCAGCAGTTACTGCGGACTGACCTCCTACAATGAGCAGTTCTTC.

V gene TRBV28 combines with J gene TRBJ2-5, with 8 bases aligning to TRBD2. The CDR3 has 17 amino acids. J was trimmed by 4 bases and V by 7 bases; bases with no gene match: 17. From germline, CDR1 is MDHEN and CDR2 SYDVKM. CDR3 sequence: CASNSRGGRIIGETQYF. CDR3 DNA: TGTGCCAGCAATTCTCGGGGGGGCCGTATTATTGGAGAGACCCAGTACTTC.

Written as DNA, the CDR3 is TGTGCCAGCAGTACCGCCGGACTAGCGGGGGGCTCGAAGACCCAGTACTTC. It translates to CASSTAGLAGGSKTQYF. The rearrangement uses TRBV5-4 and TRBJ2-5; 14 bases line up with TRBD2. This CDR3 region has 17 residues. V dropped 5 bases and J dropped 6; count of bases not matched to a gene: 12. Per the germline V gene, CDR1 is SGHNT and CDR2 is YYREEE (reference sequence).

This sequence joins TRBV5-1 and TRBJ2-7; D is perhaps TRBD2 (6 bases). CDR1 and CDR2 (germline): SGHRS, YFSETQ. The CDR3 is 15 residues long. The germline V and J ends were trimmed by 0 bases and 4 bases, with 14 bases remaining between them. The DNA for the CDR3 is TGCGCCAGCAGCTTGGTTGTGGGAGGAAATTACGAGCAGTACTTC. It translates to CASSLVVGGNYEQYF.

The gene calls are TRBV27 and TRBJ2-5, with D possibly matching TRBD2 (5 bases). Between the trimmed V and J ends, which lost 0 bases and 1 base, there was a span of 9 bases. In germline, CDR1 is MNHEY, CDR2 SMNVEV (reference sequence). The CDR3 has 15 residues. Here the CDR3 DNA reads TGTGCCAGCAGTTTATCGGTCGGGATCCAAGAGACCCAGTACTTC. It translates to CASSLSVGIQETQYF.

The J gene is TRBJ2-5, the V gene TRBV7-8; TRBD2 matches at 9 bases. TRBJ2-7 matches the DNA end more closely, so the J call is doubtful. The germline CDR1 and CDR2 sequences are SGHVS and FQNEAQ. The CDR3 covers 17 residues. CDR3 sequence: CASSLLTRVAGDYEQYF. Here the CDR3 DNA reads TGTGCCAGCAGCTTACTGACTCGGGTAGCGGGAGACTACGAGCAGTACTTC.

The chain is built from TRBV5-5 and TRBJ2-5, with D possibly being TRBD1 (5 bases). Trimming left V 7 bases short and J 3 bases short, with 19 bases between. Germline V lookup: CDR1 SGHKS, CDR2 YYEKEE (reference sequence). The CDR3 covers 15 residues. CDR3 nucleotides: TGTGCCAGCGCATATCCAGCTGGCAGGGAAGAGACCCAGTACTTC. Encoded protein: CASAYPAGREETQYF.

Worth noting for this clone: A read error may account for a junction end that differs from germline. The chain combines TRBV14 with TRBJ2-3; a weak D match, TRBD1 (5 bases). This CDR3 region has 15 residues. The germline CDR1 and CDR2 sequences are SGHDN and FVKESK. This chain's CDR3 is CASRHTGASTDTQYF. The CDR3 nucleotides are TGTGCCAGCCGCCACACAGGAGCTAGCACAGATACGCAGTATTTT.

The chain carries TRBV7-3 and TRBJ2-7, with D unresolved. Germline values: CDR1 SGHTA, CDR2 FQGTGA. Trimming took off 8 bases at V and 5 bases at J, with 7 bases between the two ends. CDR3 length: 10 amino acids. The CDR3 sequence is CASPDNEQYF. Here the CDR3 DNA reads TGTGCCAGCCCAGATAACGAGCAGTACTTC.

The chain is built from TRBV10-3 and TRBJ1-1; the D is unclear. The CDR3 is 13 residues long. The ends were cut back, 0 bases at V and 1 base at J, with 3 bases in the middle. Germline-derived CDR1 and CDR2 are ENHRY and SYGVKD. This CDR3 reads CAISESANTEAFF. CDR3 in DNA: TGTGCCATCAGTGAGTCAGCGAACACTGAAGCTTTCTTT.

This chain links TRBV9 with TRBJ2-1, with D perhaps TRBD1 (6 bases). The CDR3 has 14 residues. Looked up from germline, CDR1 is SGDLS and CDR2 is YYNGEE. V gave up 4 bases and J gave up 5 bases, with 13 bases separating them. CDR3 nucleotide sequence: TGTGCCAGCAGCCCACCCACAGGGAACAATGAGCAGTTCTTC. Translation gives CASSPPTGNNEQFF.

This clone was detected a few times. This chain links TRBV5-5 with TRBJ1-2, with a weak D call TRBD1 (6 bases). The CDR3 length is 14 residues. CDR1 SGHKS and CDR2 YYEKEE come from the germline V gene (reference sequence). With 0 bases removed from V and 6 bases from J, the gap between germline ends came to 12 bases. The CDR3 DNA reads TGTGCCAGCAGCTTGGGACAGGTTGAGAATGGCTACACCTTC. Translating gives CASSLGQVENGYTF.

The chain carries TRBV6-1 and TRBJ1-1; TRBD1 matches at 8 bases. The germline CDR1 and CDR2 sequences are MNHNS and SASEGT. The V and J ends lost 4 bases and 7 bases, in that order; junction bases with no gene match: 5. CDR3 size: 13 residues. CDR3 residues: CASSAGGDGEAFF. The CDR3 DNA reads TGTGCCAGCAGTGCAGGGGGCGACGGTGAAGCTTTCTTT.

This clone was seen once. The genes are TRBV29-1 and TRBJ2-1; 13 bases map to TRBD2. V lost 7 bases to trimming and J lost 8 bases; unmatched junction nucleotides: 14. Germline CDR1 reads SQVTM; CDR2 reads ANQGSEA. The CDR3 contains 16 residues. This chain's CDR3 is CSDCVFTSGRVHEQFF. CDR3 DNA: TGCAGCGATTGTGTATTTACTAGCGGGAGGGTCCATGAGCAGTTCTTC.

This clone has just one count. The V call is TRBV20-1, the J call TRBJ2-1, with 8 bases that match TRBD1. Losses at the gene ends were 7 bases for V and 15 bases for J; bases not matched to a gene: 11. Germline values: CDR1 DFQATT, CDR2 SNEGSKA (reference sequence). This CDR3 has 11 amino acids. The CDR3 protein is CSGDRGSVLFF. The CDR3 nucleotides read TGCAGTGGAGACAGGGGCTCGGTTTTGTTCTTC.

The chain uses TRBV28 and TRBJ2-3; 7 nucleotides agree with TRBD2. Unmatched junction bases numbered 6, after V lost 6 bases and J lost 3 bases. The CDR3 spans 14 residues. Germline values: CDR1 MDHEN, CDR2 SYDVKM. CDR3 bases: TGTGCCAGCAGCCCAGGACTAGAGACAGATACGCAGTATTTT. Protein sequence: CASSPGLETDTQYF.

The chain couples TRBV5-6 to TRBJ1-2; 10 positions match TRBD1. V shed 4 bases and J 3 bases; nucleotides not matched to a gene: 3. From germline, CDR1 is SGHDT and CDR2 YYEEEE. CDR3 length: 14 amino acids. Here the CDR3 DNA reads TGTGCCAGCAGCCCAGGACAGGGGGACTATGGCTACACCTTC. The encoded protein is CASSPGQGDYGYTF. The entire variable domain, with the rest obtained from reference TRBV5-6 and TRBJ1-2, is as follows: DAGVTQSPTHLIKTRGQQVTLRCSPKSGHDTVSWYQQALGQGPQFIFQYYEEEERQRGNFPDRFSGHQFPNYSSELNVNALLLGDSALYLCASSPGQGDYGYTFGSGTRLTVV.

V usage is TRBV2 and J usage is TRBJ2-1; TRBD1 is a possible D gene (5 bases). Trimming left V 7 bases short and J 5 bases short, with 21 bases between. The germline V gene has CDR1 SNHLY and CDR2 FYNNEI. The CDR3 sequence is 16 residues long. The CDR3 DNA reads as TGTGCCAGCACCCCCCTCATGAGGCCGACAGACAATGAGCAGTTCTTC. Protein: CASTPLMRPTDNEQFF.